The clone carrying this TCR beta chain has a count of ten or more. The antigen is not known. TCR beta CDR3 regions were amplified from RNA transcripts. Primed by the HTBI set, a first-round RT-PCR was run on the TCR CDR3. Via MiXCR, TCRdb re-called the multiplex PCR reads, giving one row per CDR3 protein. Found here are about 510,000 distinct CDR3 sequences, 40% to 50% of them singletons; the top ten hold 44%. These data come from a study of T cells in Graves' hyperthyroidism and ophthalmopathy. Study conclusions and caveats: Median prediction lead before ophthalmopathy onset was around 7 months with the model.

The specimen was peripheral blood or thyroid tissue (not recorded which). The clonotype comes from an adult woman with Graves' disease, either hyperthyroidism or ophthalmopathy (not recorded which).

The CDR3 nucleotides read TGTGCCAGCAGCTTAGCAAGGGGGCGATCCAATCAGCCCCAGCATTTT. Translating it yields CASSLARGRSNQPQHF. This chain joins TRBV7-8 and TRBJ1-5; the match to TRBD1 covers 7 bases. The junction had 5 bases not matched to a gene; V was cut back by 0 bases and J by 3 bases. This CDR3 is built from 16 residues. Germline assignment: CDR1 SGHVS and CDR2 FQNEAQ.